This T cell receptor beta chain comes out of a study of regulatory T cells in long-lasting Graves disease (dated by TCRdb to about 2021). Study-wide context: Newly diagnosed Graves' disease patients had taken antithyroid drugs for less than 3 months. A total of 33 samples underwent TCR sequencing, from roughly 13 patients with persistent Graves' disease and some 20 patients with newly diagnosed Graves' disease. The study took place in China and was registered as a clinical trial. Persistent Graves' disease patients were compared with newly diagnosed Graves' disease patients by peripheral blood TCR sequencing and RNA sequencing.

The sample's time point label, in plain terms: newly diagnosed GD, antithyroid drugs for less than 3 months. RNA was extracted from PBMCs in TRIzol for both TCR sequencing and RNA sequencing. The diagnosis of Graves' disease was made according to American Thyroid Association guidelines. Patients were recruited from an endocrinology department in Xi'an, China. From each patient, approximately 10 milliliters of peripheral blood was collected into an EDTA anticoagulant tube. Ficoll Paque Plus density gradient separation was used to isolate PBMCs, and no further T cell sorting was performed. An Agilent 2100 Bioanalyzer and agarose gel were used to check RNA quality, and a NanoDrop 2000 was used to measure RNA concentration. Broad study findings and their caveats: Only the TCR beta chain was sequenced and analyzed. Because the primary lesion, thyroid tissue, could not be accessed, the study looked at peripheral blood alone. Lower TCR Shannon entropy and fewer highly expanded clones were observed in persistent Graves' disease patients than in newly diagnosed patients, which suggested clonal expansion. The authors noted that the small sample size was a limitation that may lower accuracy. Patients with persistent disease shared more public clonotypes (roughly 2,900) than newly diagnosed patients did (roughly 970).

At least ten counts were recorded for this clonotype. Its specific antigen is unknown. No base quality information exists; no much larger clone differs at one position. The library was produced with multiplex PCR. Reads for this sample came from an Illumina HiSeq 4000. iRepertoire HTBI primers and Arm-PCR amplification of CDR3 regions were used to construct TCR beta libraries. Before sequencing, the PCR products underwent gel purification. The paper's processing steps were these. Gene usage analysis of CDR3 amino acid clonotypes used the approximately 62 TRBV and 12 to 15 TRBJ segments found across samples. COPE and FqMerger were used to merge filtered high-quality paired reads into contigs. Contigs were aligned with BLAST to IMGT TRBV, TRBD and TRBJ reference genes, and CDR3 was defined per IMGT. Highly expanded clones were defined as clonotypes with a frequency above 0.1%. Shannon entropy was used to measure repertoire diversity, and the Gini coefficient was used to measure V-J evenness. Public clonotypes were defined as clonotypes shared by more than one individual. Using fastp trimming at Q25 and MiXCR clonotype assembly, TCRdb reanalyzed the public sequencing data and kept in-frame beta chains. Each CDR3 protein appears once, grouped with its most common genes and DNA. TCRdb, not the authors, supplied the V and J calls. The sample has 500,000 or so distinct CDR3 sequences on record, around 13% of them singletons. The ten biggest clones cover more than 15% of the sample.

This sample also belongs to another study, concerning T cells in Graves' hyperthyroidism and ophthalmopathy. Taken from the second paper: Stable Graves' hyperthyroidism was defined as the absence of progression to ophthalmopathy over 18 months of follow-up. The hyperthyroidism patients were between 18 and 65 years old and newly diagnosed, with a disease duration of less than 2 months. Exclusion was applied to patients with uncontrolled infections, other autoimmune diseases, pregnancy or lactation. Diagnoses were established on the basis of clinical symptoms, serum thyroxine and TRAb, thyroid ultrasound, and orbital computed tomography. The TCR CDR3 was subjected to a first round of RT-PCR using the HTBI primer set and the Qiagen OneStep RT-PCR kit. Most expanded thyroid clonotypes (frequency above 0.001) were also detected in blood, suggesting blood repertoires may reflect thyroid immune responses. A model built on a 13 V-J signature distinguished ophthalmopathy from stable hyperthyroidism, reaching roughly 88% sensitivity and approximately 83% specificity in cross-validation and 80%/75% in testing. During validation, the model predicted progression to ophthalmopathy a median of roughly six months ahead of onset, with 70.59% sensitivity and about 75% specificity. To identify distinguishing TCR V-J signatures, a discovery cohort of 100 or so patients was used, comprising under 45 with Graves' ophthalmopathy and about 59 with stable Graves' hyperthyroidism. An independent validation cohort of under 20 hyperthyroidism patients and 17 patients who later progressed to ophthalmopathy tested prospective prediction of ophthalmopathy. The 95 to 100 discovery patients were randomly split 7:3 into training and test sets. The study also compared thyroid tissue and blood T-cell repertoires from roughly six Graves' hyperthyroidism patients. Following sampling, methimazole starting at 30 mg daily was given to hyperthyroidism patients, and high-dose intravenous methylprednisolone was given to ophthalmopathy patients. Libraries were constructed in a second round of multiplex PCR, after which size selection and purification were carried out. The libraries were sequenced on an Illumina HiSeq2000 using paired-end 100 bp reads. SOAPnuke was used to process the raw data, with reads discarded if the reads contained adapters or uncalled bases, had a mean Phred below 15, or lacked an exact constant-primer or identifier match. High-quality paired reads were merged with COPE v1.2.5, and unique nucleotide sequences were defined as clonotypes. Clonotypes were aligned to IMGT TRBV, TRBD and TRBJ reference segments using MiTCR v1.1. Only V-J combinations with frequency above 0.0001, covering about 99% of repertoires, were analysed. The TCS score was defined as the ratio of F50 (clonal expansion) to E x V (chaos), calculated using BLOSUM62-based TCRdist between CDR3 peptides within each V-J. Welch's t-statistics and random forest reduced some 510 V-J features to 13, which were used in a naive Bayes classifier (R e1071). No statistical method was used to set the sample size in advance, and investigators knew the group allocation. The paper reports TCR Vbeta CDR3 sequencing of some 140 peripheral blood samples: 43 ophthalmopathy, about 75 hyperthyroidism and around 17 progressor patients.

The sequencing used peripheral blood mononuclear cells (PBMCs), collected at new diagnosis, from a patient treated with antithyroid drugs. This clonotype was sampled from a woman aged 45-59 years with Graves disease. Donor details come from another sample of the same person, matched by shared clones.

The nucleotide sequence is TGCAGTGCCGGACTAGCGGGATCGGGGGGAGAGACCCAGTACTTC. Translated, it reads CSAGLAGSGGETQYF. In this chain, TRBV20-1 is recombined with TRBJ2-1; 12 junctional bases match TRBD2. TRBJ2-5 explains the end of the DNA better; the J call may be wrong. The germline V gene (reference sequence) gives CDR1 as DFQATT and CDR2 as SNEGSKA. CDR3 length: 15 amino acids, cysteine to phenylalanine. The entry retains the CDR3 DNA only, 45 bases that are in frame from base 1.